This is a list of T cell receptor beta chains from one sample in a study of T cells in narcolepsy. Measured with immunoSEQ multiplex PCR; TCRdb has only the in-frame clones, and not every one. The repertoire holds 27,000 or so clones, with roughly nine tenths as singletons. What was sequenced was CD45RA- memory CD4+ T cells from PBMCs. Every receptor here comes from a human donor with narcolepsy. Both conserved end residues are part of each CDR3. Each record gives: V gene, J gene, clone size, D gene, CDR3 protein. A D gene is named only where the DNA matches it firmly. Not every row has a clone size; where given, it reads once, few, many or a size class.

>TRBV19|TRBJ1-6|once|-
CASSIIWFGGQQWSYNSPLHF
>TRBV12-2|TRBJ2-1|-|-
CASPTEGDDEQFF
>TRBV7-9|TRBJ2-3|-|TRBD2
CASKNGLAASTDTQYF
>TRBV7-6|TRBJ2-2|-|TRBD2
CASSSRLAGGIDTGELFF
>TRBV11-2|TRBJ1-1|-|TRBD1
CASSLMGQGTEAFF
>TRBV5-1|TRBJ1-1|-|-
CASSLVQGSNTEAFF
>TRBV2|TRBJ2-1|-|-
CASSPTHNEQFF
>TRBV18|TRBJ2-2|once|TRBD1
CASSPPDRAGTGELFF
>TRBV5-8|TRBJ1-6|-|-
CASSRPSYNSPLHF
>TRBV28|TRBJ1-1|-|-
CASSYAGSGAFF